The clone carrying this T cell receptor beta chain was observed at least ten times. This sample is drawn from a study of T-cell memory formation after mild COVID-19. TCRdb independently ran MiXCR on the 5' RACE reads; one entry per CDR3 protein. This table has 120,000 or so distinct CDR3 sequences, approximately 6.2% appearing once. Trimming left V 3 bases short and J 0 bases short, with 9 bases between. CDR1 is DFQATT, CDR2 SNEGSKA, per germline (reference sequence). The CDR3 contains 13 residues. V is TRBV20-1 and J is TRBJ2-7, with D tentatively TRBD2 (7 bases). The clonotype comes from an adult woman who had mild COVID-19 (a few samples of this study predate the infection). Cell type and time point are not known. The sequenced material came from PBMCs or a T cell subset sorted from them (not recorded which). The DNA of the CDR3 is TGCAGTGCTAGGCGGGGGCTCTCCTACGAGCAGTACTTC. This encodes CSARRGLSYEQYF.